Listed below are T cell receptor beta chains from one sample, sequenced in a study of blood T cell repertoires in COVID-19. Assay: immunoSEQ multiplex PCR; the TCRdb copy retains only in-frame clones and omits some. The sample records fewer than 200,000 clones, approximately 86% being singletons. Sequencing input: peripheral blood. Source of these receptors: a man aged 50 to 60 with active or convalescent COVID-19. Each CDR3 is given with its conserved first and last residue. Fields, in order: V gene, clone size, J gene, D gene, CDR3 protein, CDR3 DNA. D genes are given only for firm matches. The size of a clone is reported for some rows only, either as once, few or many, or as a class for expanded clones.

>TRBV5-1|.|TRBJ2-2|.
CASSPGQLHTGELFF
TGCGCCAGCAGCCCCGGACAGCTCCACACCGGGGAGCTGTTTTTT
>TRBV9|few|TRBJ2-5|.
CASSVSLKEETQYF
TGTGCCAGCAGCGTCTCTCTGAAGGAGGAGACCCAGTACTTC
>TRBV12-5|.|TRBJ1-1|TRBD1
CATGQGARATEAFF
TGTGCTACCGGACAGGGGGCTAGGGCCACTGAAGCTTTCTTT
>TRBV20-1|.|TRBJ1-1|TRBD1
CSASQGADHTEAFF
TGCAGTGCTAGTCAGGGGGCAGACCACACTGAAGCTTTCTTT
>TRBV11-2|.|TRBJ1-4|.
CASSLDREAWANEKLFF
TGTGCCAGCAGCTTAGATCGGGAGGCATGGGCTAATGAAAAACTGTTTTTT
>TRBV7-9|.|TRBJ1-2|TRBD1
CASSLVPDRVYGYTF
TGTGCCAGCAGCTTAGTGCCGGACAGGGTCTATGGCTACACCTTC
>TRBV6-5|.|TRBJ2-7|.
CASNSYEQYF
TGTGCCAGCAATAGCTACGAGCAGTACTTC
>TRBV6-5|.|TRBJ1-6|TRBD1
CASSISPTGESPLHF
TGTGCCAGCAGTATATCCCCCACAGGGGAGTCACCCCTCCACTTT
>TRBV12-3/TRBV12-4|.|TRBJ2-3|.
CASSPSTDTQYF
TGTGCCAGCAGTCCCTCCACAGATACGCAGTATTTT
>TRBV28|.|TRBJ1-1|.
CATLSRMNTEAFF
TGTGCCACCCTATCTCGTATGAACACTGAAGCTTTCTTT
>TRBV3-1/TRBV3-2|once|TRBJ2-3|TRBD1
CASSFWTGGTDTQYF
TGTGCCAGCAGCTTCTGGACAGGGGGCACAGATACGCAGTATTTT